The 17 T cell receptor beta chains below were found in one sample sequenced in a study of cytotoxic CD8 clonotypes in ibrutinib-treated CLL. Sequencing was performed with immunoSEQ multiplex PCR; in TCRdb, only in-frame clones are kept and a portion is missing. The data contain tens of thousands of clones, just over 90% of them singletons. The sample here was PBMCs, taken after 12 months of ibrutinib treatment. The receptors shown here come from a human donor with chronic lymphocytic leukemia.

The genes are TRBV7-9 and TRBJ2-7; 14 bases are a match to TRBD2. Germline V CDR1 and CDR2: SEHNR, FQNEAQ (reference sequence). The CDR3 contains 15 residues. Losses at the gene ends were 5 bases for V and 6 bases for J; bases not matched to a gene: 6. CDR3 DNA sequence: TGTGCCAGCAGCCCGGGACTAGCGGGAGTCCCCGAGCAGTACTTC. This encodes CASSPGLAGVPEQYF.

This sequence joins TRBV9 and TRBJ1-2, with TRBD1 as a possible D gene (5 bases). The germline gives CDR1 SGDLS, CDR2 YYNGEE. V lost 4 bases to trimming and J lost 4 bases, with 20 bases between them. CDR3 length equals 16 residues. The DNA for the CDR3 is TGTGCCAGCAGCTCCACGCGGCGACAGAGTGTCTATGGCTACACCTTC. The encoded protein is CASSSTRRQSVYGYTF.

This clone was recorded only once. The chain links TRBV5-4 to TRBJ2-7, with TRBD2 matching over 10 bases. Germline CDR1 reads SGHNT; CDR2 reads YYREEE (reference sequence). With V trimmed by 5 bases and J by 5 bases, 7 bases remained unmatched. The CDR3 extends over 14 amino acids. CDR3 sequence reads: CASRGLAGVNEQYF. CDR3 in DNA: TGTGCCAGCAGGGGTCTAGCGGGAGTGAACGAGCAGTACTTC.

The chain employs TRBV4-1 and TRBJ2-5; no reliable D call. The V and J ends lost 4 bases and 2 bases respectively, with 8 bases between them. The CDR3 consists of 13 residues. Germline CDR1 MGHRA, CDR2 YSYEKL. CDR3 residues: CASSRLGQETQYF. CDR3 nucleotides: TGCGCCAGCAGCCGACTCGGACAAGAGACCCAGTACTTC.

V is TRBV28 and J is TRBJ2-1, with 7 bases fitting TRBD1. This CDR3 is 17 amino acids long. Looked up from germline, CDR1 is MDHEN and CDR2 is SYDVKM. Trimming took 5 bases from V and 2 from J; bases not matched to a gene: 12. CDR3 sequence: CASSRGPGQLAYNEQFF. Written as DNA, the CDR3 is TGTGCCAGCAGTAGGGGACCGGGACAGCTCGCCTACAATGAGCAGTTCTTC. The entire variable domain, with the rest obtained from reference TRBV28 and TRBJ2-1, is as follows: DVKVTQSSRYLVKRTGEKVFLECVQDMDHENMFWYRQDPGLGLRLIYFSYDVKMKEKGDIPEGYSVSREKKERFSLILESASTNQTSMYLCASSRGPGQLAYNEQFFGPGTRLTVL.

This rearrangement joins TRBV30 to TRBJ1-1; the D is unclear. The CDR3 has 14 residues. V was pared by 0 bases and J by 2 bases, with 10 bases between. The germline V gene encodes CDR1 GTSNPN and CDR2 SVGIG (reference sequence). CDR3: CAWSVVTGNTEAFF. The CDR3, as DNA: TGTGCCTGGAGTGTAGTTACGGGAAACACTGAAGCTTTCTTT.

V gene TRBV7-9 combines with J gene TRBJ2-1; maybe TRBD1 (6 bases). Trimming pared 5 bases from V and 9 bases from J, leaving 11 bases between. This CDR3 comprises 12 residues. Germline V gene sequence: CDR1 SEHNR, CDR2 FQNEAQ (reference sequence). The CDR3 coding sequence is TGTGCCAGCAGCCCAGGGGTCCCTGAGCAGTTCTTC. It codes for CASSPGVPEQFF.

This rearrangement joins TRBV10-1 to TRBJ2-2; 7 bases map to TRBD1. Germline V gene lookup returns CDR1 WNHNN and CDR2 SYGVQD (reference sequence). CDR3 length: 16 residues. V was pared by 4 bases and J by 5 bases, with 10 bases of the junction left unmatched. DNA of the CDR3: TGCGCCAGCAGTGGTCAAACAGGGGACCCAACCGGGGAGCTGTTTTTT. It translates to CASSGQTGDPTGELFF.

A few counts support this clone. CDR3 amino acids: CASSAWDPGSGNTIYF. DNA for the CDR3: TGCGCCAGCAGTGCTTGGGACCCAGGCTCTGGAAACACCATATATTTT. The chain is built from TRBV10-2 and TRBJ1-3; maybe TRBD1 (5 bases). Trimming removed 4 bases at V and 0 bases at J, with 13 bases between. CDR1 is WSHSY and CDR2 is SAAADI in the germline V gene. This CDR3 has 16 amino acids.

The chain is built from TRBV5-1 and TRBJ1-1; 8 bases align to TRBD1. V dropped 3 bases and J dropped 4; count of bases not matched to a gene: 2. Per the germline V gene, CDR1 is SGHRS and CDR2 is YFSETQ. The CDR3 sequence is 13 residues long. As DNA, the CDR3 is TGCGCCAGCAGCTGGACAGGGTCCACTGAAGCTTTCTTT. It yields the protein CASSWTGSTEAFF.

The chain is built from TRBV6-6 and TRBJ2-7; TRBD2 matches 8 bases. The CDR3 sequence is 15 residues long. The germline V gene encodes CDR1 MNHNY and CDR2 SVGAGI (reference sequence). J was trimmed by 7 bases and V by 5 bases; bases with no gene match: 13. DNA of the CDR3: TGTGCCAGCAGTCCTCAACCGGGAGGGCCGGTTGAGCAGTACTTC. Amino acids: CASSPQPGGPVEQYF.

The chain is built from TRBV6-5 and TRBJ2-7, with TRBD1 identical over 9 bases. CDR1 and CDR2 (germline): MNHEY, SVGAGI. The junction had 5 bases not matched to a gene; V was cut back by 0 bases and J by 2 bases. The CDR3 contains 16 residues. The CDR3 sequence: CASSYSGTGNTYEQYF. The CDR3, as DNA: TGTGCCAGCAGTTACTCCGGGACAGGGAATACCTACGAGCAGTACTTC.

This sequence joins TRBV5-1 and TRBJ1-5, with a possible D match to TRBD1 (5 bases). The CDR3 extends over 13 amino acids. The germline CDR1 and CDR2 sequences are SGHRS and YFSETQ. V shed 4 bases and J shed 4 bases, with 9 bases lying between them. For the CDR3, the DNA is TGCGCCAGCAGCCCTCAGGGAAATCAGCCCCAGCATTTT. It codes for CASSPQGNQPQHF. The whole variable domain, filled in from reference TRBV5-1 and TRBJ1-5, reads KAGVTQTPRYLIKTRGQQVTLSCSPISGHRSVSWYQQTPGQGLQFLFEYFSETQRNKGNFPGRFSGRQFSNSRSEMNVSTLELGDSALYLCASSPQGNQPQHFGDGTRLSIL.

J is TRBJ1-5 and V is TRBV6-8; tentative D call: TRBD1 (5 bases). Germline lookup yields CDR1 MNHGY and CDR2 SAAAGT. The CDR3 has 15 amino acids. V shed 2 bases and J shed 0 bases, with 8 bases lying between them. CDR3 residues: CASSYGGGSNQPQHF. In nucleotides, the CDR3 is TGTGCCAGCAGTTACGGGGGGGGTAGCAATCAGCCCCAGCATTTT.

The chain recombines TRBV6-1 with TRBJ2-2; D is perhaps TRBD2 (7 bases). Germline lookup yields CDR1 MNHNS and CDR2 SASEGT. Trimming pared 2 bases from V and 7 bases from J, leaving 14 bases between. The CDR3 spans 15 residues. The CDR3 reads CASSEWEGGHGELFF. The CDR3 DNA sequence: TGTGCCAGCAGTGAATGGGAGGGGGGCCACGGGGAGCTGTTTTTT.

This chain uses TRBV7-3 with TRBJ1-2, with D maybe TRBD1 (6 bases). Trimming left V 3 bases short and J 7 bases short, with 15 bases between. Germline CDR1 and CDR2: SGHTA and FQGTGA. The CDR3 is 14 residues long. The CDR3 coding sequence is TGTGCCAGCAGCTTGGGGGGCGTCGTAATTGGCTACACCTTC. Its protein is CASSLGGVVIGYTF. The full variable domain, in which reference TRBV7-3 and TRBJ1-2 provide the parts outside the CDR3, is GAGVSQTPSNKVTEKGKYVELRCDPISGHTALYWYRQSLGQGPEFLIYFQGTGAADDSGLPNDRFFAVRPEGSVSTLKIQRTERGDSAVYLCASSLGGVVIGYTFGSGTRLTVV.

V and J are TRBV13 and TRBJ2-4; tentative D call: TRBD1 (5 bases). This CDR3 has 16 residues. Germline CDR1 is PRHDT and CDR2 is FYEKMQ (reference sequence). Trimming stripped 5 bases from V and 0 bases from J, with 14 bases between. Here the CDR3 reads CASSPRQPLAKNIQYF. CDR3 nucleotide sequence: TGTGCCAGCAGCCCCCGACAGCCTTTAGCCAAAAACATTCAGTACTTC. Full variable domain (outside the CDR3, taken from reference TRBV13 and TRBJ2-4): AAGVIQSPRHLIKEKRETATLKCYPIPRHDTVYWYQQGPGQDPQFLISFYEKMQSDKGSIPDRFSAQQFSDYHSELNMSSLELGDSALYFCASSPRQPLAKNIQYFGAGTRLSVL.